This T cell receptor beta chain appears in the sequencing data of a study of cytomegalovirus exposure and HLA in healthy donors. Vbeta (60) and Jbeta (13) primers were used in the PCR. The data were produced by immunoSEQ multiplex PCR, yet TCRdb's version contains in-frame clones alone and is incomplete. Among 180,000 or so clones, 82% were seen once, and the ten largest hold 0.075% to 0.1%. Germline-derived CDR1 and CDR2 are LNHNV and YYDKDF (reference sequence). The CDR3 loop spans 23 amino acids. Trimming at V came to 2 bases and at J to 1 base, leaving 23 bases not matched to a gene. The sequence was collected from a boy aged 2 to 10 in good health and CMV-seronegative. The rearrangement uses TRBV15 and TRBJ1-6; 7 bases agree with TRBD1. Sequencing was carried out using PBMCs. The CDR3: CATSRRLQPEKDRIKSYNSPLHF. CDR3 nucleotide sequence: TGTGCCACCAGCAGACGATTGCAACCCGAGAAGGACAGGATCAAATCCTATAATTCACCCCTCCACTTT.